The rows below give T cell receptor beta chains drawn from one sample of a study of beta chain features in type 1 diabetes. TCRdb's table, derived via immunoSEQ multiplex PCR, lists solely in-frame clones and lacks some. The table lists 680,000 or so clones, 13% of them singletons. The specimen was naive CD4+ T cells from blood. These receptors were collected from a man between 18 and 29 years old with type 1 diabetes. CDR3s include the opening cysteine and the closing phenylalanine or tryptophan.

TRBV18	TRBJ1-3	CASSPLQGTSGNTIYF
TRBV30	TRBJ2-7	CAWRRGVYEQYF
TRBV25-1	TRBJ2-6	CASSVGRGQGANVLTF
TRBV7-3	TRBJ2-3	CASSLGRSTDTQYF
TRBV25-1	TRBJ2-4	CASSVAGVNIQYF
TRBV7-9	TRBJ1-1	CASSLGTVNTEAFF
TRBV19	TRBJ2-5	CATRGDPSETQYF
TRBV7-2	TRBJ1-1	CASSMGRANTEAFF
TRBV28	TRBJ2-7	CASSSPESRGPHYEQYF
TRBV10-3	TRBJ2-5	CAISDAGSETQYF
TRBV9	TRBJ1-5	CASSVEGSYNQPQHF
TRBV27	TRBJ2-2	CASSSGVTGELFF
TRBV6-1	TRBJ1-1	CASRYLPRSNTEAFF
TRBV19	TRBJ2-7	CASTDPSSMDEEQYF
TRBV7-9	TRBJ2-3	CASSWDYLPDTQYF
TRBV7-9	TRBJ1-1	CAAAPGPPGTEAFF
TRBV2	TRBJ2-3	CASSRGTSTDTQYF
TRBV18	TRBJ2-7	CASSPTDTPWGTYF
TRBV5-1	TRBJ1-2	CASASGTTVYGYTF
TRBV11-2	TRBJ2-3	CASSPGTDTQYF
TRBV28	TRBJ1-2	CASARQRDYGYTF
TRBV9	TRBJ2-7	CASSVMDTSYEQYF
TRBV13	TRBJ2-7	CASSFLYRGRTYEQYF
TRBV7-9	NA	CASSQGSGTNLEQYF
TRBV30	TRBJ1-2	CAWGRRPNYGYTF
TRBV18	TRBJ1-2	CASSPRDREGYTF
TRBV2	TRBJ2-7	CASSEEQHARGYF
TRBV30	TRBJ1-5	CAWSVQGHQPQHF
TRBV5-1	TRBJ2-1	CASSFSGSNYNEQFF
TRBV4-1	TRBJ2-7	CASSLPGPYGVEQYF
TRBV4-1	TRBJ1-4	CASSQDEPDRGREKLFF
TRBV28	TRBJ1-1	CASSLWAAGPNTEAFF
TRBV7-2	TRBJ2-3	CASSPLAGGADTQYF
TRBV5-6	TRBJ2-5	CASSLRTGLLGETQYF
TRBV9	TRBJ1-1	CASSVRSGGPEAFF
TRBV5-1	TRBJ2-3	CASSRLAPVITDTQYF
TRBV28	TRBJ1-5	CASHLVNQPQHF
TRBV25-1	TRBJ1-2	CASRQGQDANYGYTF
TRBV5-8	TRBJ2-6	CASSLGAGDSGANVLTF
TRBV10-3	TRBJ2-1	CASYDGYNEQFF
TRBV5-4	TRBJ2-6	CASSLGSLSGANVLTF
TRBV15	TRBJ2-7	CATSRDRGSGEQYF
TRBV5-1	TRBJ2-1	CASSREGSYNEQFF
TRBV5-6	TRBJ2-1	CASSLPGLENEQFF
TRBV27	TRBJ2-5	CASSLSRGQETQYF
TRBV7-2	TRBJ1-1	CASSPGQRNTEAFF
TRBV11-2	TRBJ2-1	CASSLTTGYNEQFF
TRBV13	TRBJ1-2	CASSYPAYGYTF
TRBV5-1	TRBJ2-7	CASTPMGASDEQYF
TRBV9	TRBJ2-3	CASSVSGGGTDTQYF
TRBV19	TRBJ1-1	CASIFSDGTTEAFF
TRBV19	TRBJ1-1	CASSISLNTEAFF
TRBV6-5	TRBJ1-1	CASTGSNTEAFF